Each of the 4 T cell receptor beta chains below was sequenced from the same sample in a study of cytomegalovirus exposure and HLA in healthy donors. Produced via immunoSEQ multiplex PCR; TCRdb's table is partial and in-frame only. The profile shows 110,000 to 150,000 clones, just over 90% of them singletons. Material: PBMCs. Receptor source: a man between 18 and 35 years old in good health and CMV-seronegative.

This clone appeared once. The chain has TRBV27 and TRBJ2-5; D possibly corresponds to TRBD2 (7 bases). V lost 2 bases and J 7 bases, leaving 14 bases between the germline ends. The CDR3 consists of 14 residues. The germline V gene has CDR1 MNHEY and CDR2 SMNVEV (reference sequence). CDR3 sequence reads: CASSLGGGAVTQYF. CDR3 DNA: TGTGCCAGCAGTTTAGGTGGGGGGGCGGTGACCCAGTACTTC.

This sequence joins TRBV19 and TRBJ1-3; the match to TRBD1 covers 7 bases. Germline lookup yields CDR1 LNHDA and CDR2 SQIVND (reference sequence). The CDR3 runs 16 residues. V was clipped by 6 bases and J by 0 bases; unmatched bases: 8. CDR3 residues: CASREQGTFSGNTIYF. In DNA, the CDR3 is TGTGCCAGTAGGGAACAGGGGACCTTCTCTGGAAACACCATATATTTT.

CDR3: CASSFQGRANYGYTF. CDR3 sequence (DNA): TGTGCCAGCAGTTTTCAGGGGCGAGCTAACTATGGCTACACCTTC. The chain is built from TRBV28 and TRBJ1-2, with TRBD1 as a possible D gene (6 bases). Germline CDR1 and CDR2: MDHEN and SYDVKM. V shed 3 bases and J shed 0 bases, with 11 bases lying between them. CDR3 length equals 15 residues.

This clone was seen a single time. The chain uses TRBV19 and TRBJ1-5, with D possibly being TRBD1 (5 bases). V was clipped by 1 base and J by 3 bases, with 10 bases between them. The CDR3 extends over 15 amino acids. Germline assignment: CDR1 LNHDA and CDR2 SQIVND (reference sequence). Here the CDR3 reads CASSIGQGVNQPQHF. The CDR3 DNA sequence: TGTGCCAGTAGTATAGGGCAGGGTGTCAATCAGCCCCAGCATTTT.